The clone carrying this T cell receptor beta chain appeared a few times. TCRdb's copy holds only in-frame clones and misses some; the assay was immunoSEQ multiplex PCR. The sample lists approximately 190,000 clones, roughly nine tenths occurring once. The source of the sample is a study of control samples from healthy donors and cancer patients. The CDR3 has 14 amino acids. Germline CDR1 and CDR2: SNHLY and FYNNEI. V lost 4 bases and J 5 bases, leaving 9 bases between the germline ends. The chain combines TRBV2 with TRBJ1-6; tentatively, D is TRBD1 (6 bases). This clonotype was sampled from a man aged 30-40 years in good health. The sequencing input was blood. In nucleotides, the CDR3 is TGTGCCAGCAGTGGGACAGATAATAATTCACCCCTCCACTTT. Residues: CASSGTDNNSPLHF.